The 30 T cell receptor beta chains reported below all come from one sample, sequenced in a study of blood T cell repertoires in COVID-19. The protocol was immunoSEQ multiplex PCR, while the TCRdb copy is restricted to in-frame clones and leaves out a portion. The profile shows 200,000 to 300,000 clones, around 90% of them singletons. The sample consisted of peripheral blood. These TCRs come from a man between 60 and 70 years old who had recovered from COVID-19.

The rearrangement joins TRBV12-5 to TRBJ1-1; no clear D. Between the trimmed V and J ends, which lost 6 bases and 1 base, there was a span of 6 bases. Germline CDR1 reads LGHNT; CDR2 reads FRNRAP. The CDR3 extends over 12 amino acids. The CDR3 loop is CASGFRNTEAFF. CDR3 nucleotide sequence: TGTGCTAGTGGATTTCGGAACACTGAAGCTTTCTTT.

This clone appeared a single time. The chain uses TRBV19 and TRBJ1-2; unclear D gene. V was pared by 3 bases and J by 6 bases, with 14 bases between. The germline CDR1 and CDR2 sequences are LNHDA and SQIVND (reference sequence). This CDR3 has 14 residues. The CDR3 is CASSMNLKSNGYTF. In DNA form, the CDR3 reads TGTGCCAGTAGTATGAACCTCAAAAGCAATGGCTACACCTTC.

The chain has TRBV7-9 and TRBJ1-1; TRBD1 agrees at 8 bases. Germline CDR1 SEHNR, CDR2 FQNEAQ (reference sequence). V shed 5 bases and J 6 bases; nucleotides not matched to a gene: 14. There are 16 residues in the CDR3. In DNA, the CDR3 is TGTGCCAGCAGCCCAGGACAGGGCGCGATGGGTCCTGAAGCTTTCTTT. This translates into CASSPGQGAMGPEAFF.

This clone occurred once. The chain has TRBV10-3 and TRBJ2-1; D is undetermined. CDR1 ENHRY and CDR2 SYGVKD come from the germline V gene. With 6 bases removed from V and 5 bases from J, the gap between germline ends came to 8 bases. The CDR3 covers 12 residues. CDR3 region: CAIRIRDNEQFF. CDR3 bases: TGTGCCATCAGAATCCGGGACAATGAGCAGTTCTTC.

This clone was observed a few times. The chain joins TRBV6-5 to TRBJ1-1; possibly TRBD1 for D (5 bases). Per the germline V gene, CDR1 is MNHEY and CDR2 is SVGAGI. Between the trimmed V and J ends, which lost 6 bases and 3 bases, there was a span of 14 bases. CDR3 length equals 14 residues. CDR3 sequence reads: CASRSGSVHTEAFF. The CDR3, as DNA: TGTGCCAGCAGGTCAGGGTCCGTCCACACTGAAGCTTTCTTT.

The chain combines TRBV3-1 (or the pseudogene TRBV3-2) with TRBJ2-3, with D unclear. The CDR3 has 16 amino acids. Germline V gene data show CDR1 as LGHDT and CDR2 as YNNKEL (reference sequence). Between the trimmed V and J ends, which lost 1 base and 5 bases, there was a span of 16 bases. This CDR3 reads CASSQGSPMPVDTQYF. In nucleotides, the CDR3 is TGTGCCAGCAGCCAAGGTAGCCCAATGCCGGTAGATACGCAGTATTTT.

The chain has TRBV5-4 and TRBJ2-1, with 8 bases that match TRBD2. Trimming at V came to 2 bases and at J to 3 bases, leaving 1 base not matched to a gene. Germline values: CDR1 SGHNT, CDR2 YYREEE (reference sequence). CDR3 length: 14 amino acids. CDR3 nucleotide sequence: TGTGCCAGCAGCTTCCGGGGGGGCTACAATGAGCAGTTCTTC. This translates into CASSFRGGYNEQFF.

V usage is TRBV2 and J usage is TRBJ2-2, with TRBD2 as a possible D gene (6 bases). The CDR3 totals 16 residues. Germline V gene sequence: CDR1 SNHLY, CDR2 FYNNEI. The ends were cut back, 6 bases at V and 6 bases at J, with 20 bases in the middle. The DNA for the CDR3 is TGTGCCAGCAGAAAAGGGACTTCCTATAATCCCGGGGAGCTGTTTTTT. This translates into CASRKGTSYNPGELFF.

CDR3 bases: TGTGCCATCAGGCAGACTAGCGGATACACAGATACGCAGTATTTT. It is translated as CAIRQTSGYTDTQYF. The chain combines TRBV10-3 with TRBJ2-3; TRBD2 agrees at 9 bases. The V segment lost 6 bases and the J segment 2 bases; nucleotides outside the gene matches: 6. This CDR3 has 15 amino acids. CDR1 and CDR2 from the germline V gene are ENHRY and SYGVKD.

The chain employs TRBV5-1 and TRBJ2-3; tentatively, D is TRBD2 (6 bases). The germline V and J ends were trimmed by 0 bases and 1 base, with 12 bases remaining between them. The germline V gene encodes CDR1 SGHRS and CDR2 YFSETQ. This CDR3 has 16 residues. The DNA of the CDR3 is TGCGCCAGCAGCTTGGCAGCGGAGGGGCGCACAGATACGCAGTATTTT. Its translation is CASSLAAEGRTDTQYF.

This clone has more than one count but fewer than ten. The same CDR3 can be traced to other DNA sequences in this sample. The rearrangement uses TRBV6-5 and TRBJ2-7, with TRBD1 matching over 8 bases. V was pared by 8 bases and J by 1 base, with 4 bases of the junction left unmatched. This CDR3 is 13 amino acids long. Per germline, CDR1 MNHEY and CDR2 SVGAGI. The CDR3 bases are TGTGCCAGCTCAAGGACAGGGTCCTACGAGCAGTACGTC. Protein sequence: CASSRTGSYEQYV.

The rearrangement joins TRBV4-1 to TRBJ2-5, with D possibly being TRBD1 (6 bases). Germline V gives CDR1 MGHRA, CDR2 YSYEKL. The CDR3 contains 14 residues. V lost 3 bases to trimming and J lost 5 bases, with 13 bases between them. CDR3 nucleotides: TGCGCCAGCAGCCATGCAAACAGGGTTGAGACCCAGTACTTC. Translated: CASSHANRVETQYF.

V usage is TRBV6-5 and J usage is TRBJ2-2; 9 bases agree with TRBD1. V gave up 6 bases and J gave up 7 bases; unmatched junction bases: 9. Per germline, CDR1 MNHEY and CDR2 SVGAGI. The CDR3 totals 15 residues. CDR3 amino acids: CASRPGTGSVGELFF. The CDR3 DNA reads TGTGCCAGCAGGCCCGGGACAGGGAGCGTCGGGGAGCTGTTTTTT.

This chain uses TRBV7-6 with TRBJ2-1; 12 positions agree with TRBD2. The V gene's germline CDR1 is SGHVS and CDR2 FNYEAQ. V lost 1 base and J lost 8; bases outside the gene matches: 3. This CDR3 has 15 amino acids. CDR3 sequence: CASSLGTSGAHEQFF. The CDR3 DNA reads TGTGCCAGCAGCTTAGGGACTAGCGGGGCCCATGAGCAGTTCTTC. Using reference TRBV7-6 and TRBJ2-1 for the parts outside the CDR3, the full variable domain is GAGVSQSPRYKVTKRGQDVALRCDPISGHVSLYWYRQALGQGPEFLTYFNYEAQQDKSGLPNDRFSAERPEGSISTLTIQRTEQRDSAMYRCASSLGTSGAHEQFFGPGTRLTVL.

The chain couples TRBV24-1 to TRBJ2-1, with D possibly matching TRBD1 (6 bases). This CDR3 spans 14 amino acids. V lost 5 bases and J 4 bases, leaving 11 bases between the germline ends. Germline loops: CDR1 KGHDR, CDR2 SFDVKD. The CDR3 DNA is TGTGCCACCAGTGGTAGGGACAATTACAATGAGCAGTTCTTC. Its translation is CATSGRDNYNEQFF.

This chain uses TRBV6-4 with TRBJ1-5; D gene unclear. The V gene's germline CDR1 is MRHNA and CDR2 SNTAGT. This CDR3 has 13 amino acids. The V and J ends lost 0 bases and 6 bases respectively, with 6 bases between them. The CDR3 loop reads CASSDSPGQPQHF. DNA for the CDR3: TGTGCCAGCAGTGACTCGCCGGGTCAGCCCCAGCATTTT.

The chain combines TRBV12-5 with TRBJ1-6; maybe TRBD1 (6 bases). Deletions cut 1 base from V and 8 bases from J, with 15 bases between. Germline CDR1 reads LGHNT; CDR2 reads FRNRAP. CDR3 length: 16 amino acids. The CDR3: CASGLGGQTADSPLHF. CDR3 nucleotides: TGTGCTAGTGGTTTGGGGGGGCAAACAGCAGATTCACCCCTCCACTTT.

The rearrangement links TRBV24-1 to TRBJ2-2; the D is unclear. V gave up 0 bases and J gave up 2 bases, with 6 bases separating them. Germline V CDR1 and CDR2: KGHDR, SFDVKD. The CDR3 totals 15 residues. In DNA, the CDR3 is TGTGCCACCAGTGATTTGCGCAGAAACACCGGGGAGCTGTTTTTT. Translation gives CATSDLRRNTGELFF.

The chain recombines TRBV19 with TRBJ1-5, with TRBD1 as a possible D gene (5 bases). The germline V and J ends were trimmed by 7 bases and 4 bases, with 23 bases remaining between them. Per the germline V gene, CDR1 is LNHDA and CDR2 is SQIVND (reference sequence). The CDR3 is 17 residues long. CDR3 region: CASTFLLGTRGNQPQHF. In DNA, the CDR3 is TGTGCCAGTACCTTTTTATTAGGGACCCGGGGGAATCAGCCCCAGCATTTT.

This rearrangement joins TRBV28 to TRBJ1-2; tentatively, D is TRBD1 (5 bases). Per germline, CDR1 MDHEN and CDR2 SYDVKM. This CDR3 contains 13 residues. Trimming shortened V by 11 bases and J by 2 bases, and 15 bases separated the two germline ends. The CDR3 nucleotides are TGTGCCCTTCGGGACTCCATAAACTATGGCTACACCTTC. It translates to CALRDSINYGYTF.

This chain uses TRBV2 with TRBJ1-1; D is ambiguous. V lost 3 bases to trimming and J lost 5 bases, with 16 bases between them. The CDR3 runs to 15 residues. The V gene's germline CDR1 is SNHLY and CDR2 FYNNEI. The CDR3 loop reads CASSDRGLGGTEAFF. As DNA, the CDR3 is TGTGCCAGCAGTGATCGTGGTCTAGGAGGGACTGAAGCTTTCTTT.

CDR3 sequence: CASSNTRLGVGNTIYF. In DNA form, the CDR3 reads TGTGCCAGCAGTAACACCAGGTTGGGCGTAGGAAACACCATATATTTT. This chain joins TRBV27 and TRBJ1-3; D uncertain. Germline-derived CDR1 and CDR2 are MNHEY and SMNVEV (reference sequence). CDR3 length: 16 amino acids. Trimming left V 5 bases short and J 4 bases short, with 18 bases between.

The rearrangement joins TRBV5-1 to TRBJ1-2; 9 nucleotides agree with TRBD1. The V and J ends lost 7 bases and 4 bases, in that order; junction bases with no gene match: 11. This CDR3 spans 15 amino acids. The germline V gene encodes CDR1 SGHRS and CDR2 YFSETQ. For the CDR3, the DNA is TGCGCCAGCCACATGGACGGGACAGGGCCCTATGGCTACACCTTC. This codes for CASHMDGTGPYGYTF.

The rearrangement links TRBV2 to TRBJ2-2; a weak D match, TRBD2 (5 bases). CDR1 is SNHLY and CDR2 is FYNNEI in the germline V gene. The ends were cut back, 7 bases at V and 3 bases at J, with 6 bases in the middle. The CDR3 runs 12 residues. CDR3 amino acids: CASIGDTGELFF. The DNA of the CDR3 is TGTGCCAGCATCGGGGACACCGGGGAGCTGTTTTTT.

This clone has only one observation. The rearrangement uses TRBV5-1 and TRBJ1-2; D might be TRBD1 (6 bases). The germline V gene has CDR1 SGHRS and CDR2 YFSETQ. CDR3 length equals 12 residues. The ends were cut back, 4 bases at V and 10 bases at J, with 14 bases in the middle. The CDR3 DNA reads TGCGCCAGCAGCCTCCTGGGGGGGCACTACACCTTC. It specifies CASSLLGGHYTF.

This chain joins TRBV5-1 and TRBJ2-1, with TRBD2 identical over 11 bases. In germline, CDR1 is SGHRS, CDR2 YFSETQ. Germline trimming cut 4 bases from V and 2 bases from J; bases unmatched to any gene: 5. The CDR3 contains 16 residues. CDR3 amino acids: CASSRNSGGAYNEQFF. The CDR3 DNA reads as TGCGCCAGCAGCCGCAATAGCGGGGGGGCCTACAATGAGCAGTTCTTC.

This clone was observed a single time. The chain has TRBV5-1 and TRBJ1-2; D might be TRBD1 (5 bases). The germline V and J ends were trimmed by 3 bases and 2 bases, with 20 bases remaining between them. Germline loops: CDR1 SGHRS, CDR2 YFSETQ. This CDR3 is 17 amino acids long. CDR3 coding DNA: TGCGCCAGCAGCTCGCACCCGGGACTCCTGGTGAACTATGGCTACACCTTC. Translation: CASSSHPGLLVNYGYTF.

The rearrangement joins TRBV5-1 to TRBJ1-5, with D perhaps matching TRBD1 (6 bases). This CDR3 region has 15 residues. Trimming pared 0 bases from V and 3 bases from J, leaving 10 bases between. Germline CDR1 is SGHRS and CDR2 is YFSETQ. In nucleotides, the CDR3 is TGCGCCAGCAGCTTGGCCGGACAGTTCAATCAGCCCCAGCATTTT. Protein: CASSLAGQFNQPQHF.

J is TRBJ2-7 and V is TRBV7-6; a weak D match, TRBD2 (6 bases). From germline, CDR1 is SGHVS and CDR2 FNYEAQ. Trimming removed 6 bases at V and 4 bases at J, with 13 bases between. This CDR3 is 13 amino acids long. As DNA, the CDR3 is TGTGCCAGCAGTTTACGACGGGAGTACGAGCAGTACTTC. This sequence encodes CASSLRREYEQYF.

The chain recombines TRBV7-2 with TRBJ1-1, with D unresolved. CDR1 is SGHTA and CDR2 is FQGNSA in the germline V gene. V gave up 1 base and J gave up 4 bases, with 13 bases separating them. CDR3 length: 15 residues. CDR3 sequence: CASSLVRNSFTEAFF. The CDR3 coding sequence is TGTGCCAGCAGCTTAGTTCGGAACAGCTTCACTGAAGCTTTCTTT. Full variable domain (outside the CDR3, taken from reference TRBV7-2 and TRBJ1-1): GAGVSQSPSNKVTEKGKDVELRCDPISGHTALYWYRQSLGQGLEFLIYFQGNSAPDKSGLPSDRFSAERTGGSVSTLTIQRTQQEDSAVYLCASSLVRNSFTEAFFGQGTRLTVV.